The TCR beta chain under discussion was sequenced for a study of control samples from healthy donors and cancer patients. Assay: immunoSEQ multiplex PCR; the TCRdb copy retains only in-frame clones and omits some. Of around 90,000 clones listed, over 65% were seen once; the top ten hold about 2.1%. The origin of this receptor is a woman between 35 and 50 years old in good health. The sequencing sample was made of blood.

The CDR3 loop reads CASSLEAGGPSSYNEQFF. The CDR3 DNA reads TGTGCCAGCAGCTTGGAAGCGGGGGGACCTAGCTCCTACAATGAGCAGTTCTTC. V gene TRBV5-4 combines with J gene TRBJ2-1; 9 bases align to TRBD2. V lost 0 bases to trimming and J lost 0 bases; unmatched junction nucleotides: 7. The germline V gene encodes CDR1 SGHNT and CDR2 YYREEE (reference sequence). The CDR3 covers 18 residues.